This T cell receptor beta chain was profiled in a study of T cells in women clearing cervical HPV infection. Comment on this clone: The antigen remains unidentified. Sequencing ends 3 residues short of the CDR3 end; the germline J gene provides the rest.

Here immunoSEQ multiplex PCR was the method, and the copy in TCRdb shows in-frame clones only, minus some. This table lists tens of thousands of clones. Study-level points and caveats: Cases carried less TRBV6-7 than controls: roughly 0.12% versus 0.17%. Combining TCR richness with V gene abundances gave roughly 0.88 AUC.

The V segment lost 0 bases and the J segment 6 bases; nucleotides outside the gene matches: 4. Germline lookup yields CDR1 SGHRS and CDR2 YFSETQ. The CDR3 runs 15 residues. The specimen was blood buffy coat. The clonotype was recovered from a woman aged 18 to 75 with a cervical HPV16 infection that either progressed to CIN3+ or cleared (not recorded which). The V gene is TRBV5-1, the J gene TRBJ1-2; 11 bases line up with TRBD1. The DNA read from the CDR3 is TGCGCCAGCAGCTTGGCGGGGACAGGGGGGAATGGC. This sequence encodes CASSLAGTGGNG. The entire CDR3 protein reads CASSLAGTGGNGYTF. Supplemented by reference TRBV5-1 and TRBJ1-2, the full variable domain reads KAGVTQTPRYLIKTRGQQVTLSCSPISGHRSVSWYQQTPGQGLQFLFEYFSETQRNKGNFPGRFSGRQFSNSRSEMNVSTLELGDSALYLCASSLAGTGGNGYTFGSGTRLTVV.